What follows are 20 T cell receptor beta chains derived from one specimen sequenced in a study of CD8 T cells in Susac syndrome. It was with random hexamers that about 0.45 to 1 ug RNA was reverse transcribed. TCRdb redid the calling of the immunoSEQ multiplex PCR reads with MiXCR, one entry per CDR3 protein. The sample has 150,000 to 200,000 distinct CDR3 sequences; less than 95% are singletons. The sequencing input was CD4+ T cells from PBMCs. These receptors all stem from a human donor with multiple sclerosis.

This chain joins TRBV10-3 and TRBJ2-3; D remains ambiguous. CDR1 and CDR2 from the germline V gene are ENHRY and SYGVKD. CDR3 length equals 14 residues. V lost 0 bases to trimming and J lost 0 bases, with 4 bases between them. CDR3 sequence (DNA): TGTGCCATCAGTGAGTCGGGAAGCACAGATACGCAGTATTTT. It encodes CAISESGSTDTQYF.

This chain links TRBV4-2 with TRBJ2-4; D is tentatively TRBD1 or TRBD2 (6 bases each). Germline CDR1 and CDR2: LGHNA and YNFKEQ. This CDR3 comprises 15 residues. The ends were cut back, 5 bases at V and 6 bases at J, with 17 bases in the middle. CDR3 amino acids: CASSSQGLEGNIQYF. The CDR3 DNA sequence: TGTGCCAGCAGCTCACAGGGCTTGGAGGGAAACATTCAGTACTTC.

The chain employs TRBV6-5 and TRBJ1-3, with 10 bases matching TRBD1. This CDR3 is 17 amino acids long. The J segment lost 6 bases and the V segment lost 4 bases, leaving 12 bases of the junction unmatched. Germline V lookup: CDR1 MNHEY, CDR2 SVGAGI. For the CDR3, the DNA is TGTGCCAGCAGTTCCCGTTTGGGACAGGGGATAGTAAACACCATATATTTT. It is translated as CASSSRLGQGIVNTIYF.

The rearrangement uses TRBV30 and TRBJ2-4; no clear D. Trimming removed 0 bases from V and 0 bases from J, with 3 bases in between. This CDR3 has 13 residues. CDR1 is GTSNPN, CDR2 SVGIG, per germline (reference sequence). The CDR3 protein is CAWSVGAKNIQYF. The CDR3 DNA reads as TGTGCCTGGAGTGTAGGAGCCAAAAACATTCAGTACTTC.

The CDR3 DNA follows: TGTGCCAGCAGCCAAGTTTACAGAAACCCTAGATATGGCTACACCTTC. This encodes CASSQVYRNPRYGYTF. J is TRBJ1-2 and V is TRBV3-1; D remains ambiguous. Trimming stripped 1 base from V and 5 bases from J, with 17 bases between. The V gene's germline CDR1 is LGHDT and CDR2 YNNKEL (reference sequence). The CDR3 is 16 amino acids.

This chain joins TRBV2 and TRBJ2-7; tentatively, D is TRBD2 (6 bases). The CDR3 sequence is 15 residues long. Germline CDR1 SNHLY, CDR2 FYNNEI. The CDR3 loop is CAAARDSVRAYEQYF. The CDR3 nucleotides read TGTGCGGCCGCTCGGGACTCCGTCAGAGCCTACGAGCAGTACTTC.

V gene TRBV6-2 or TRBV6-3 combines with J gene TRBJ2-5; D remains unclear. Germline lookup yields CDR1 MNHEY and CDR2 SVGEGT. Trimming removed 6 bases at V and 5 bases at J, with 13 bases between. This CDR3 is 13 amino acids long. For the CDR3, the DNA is TGTGCCAGCAGACGGGCGCCACCGGAGACCCAGTACTTC. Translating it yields CASRRAPPETQYF.

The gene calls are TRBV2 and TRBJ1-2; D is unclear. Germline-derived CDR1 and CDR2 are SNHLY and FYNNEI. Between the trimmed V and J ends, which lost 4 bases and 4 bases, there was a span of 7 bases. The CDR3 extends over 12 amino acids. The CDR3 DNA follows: TGTGCCAGCAGTGTAGCCAGCTATGGCTACACCTTC. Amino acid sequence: CASSVASYGYTF.

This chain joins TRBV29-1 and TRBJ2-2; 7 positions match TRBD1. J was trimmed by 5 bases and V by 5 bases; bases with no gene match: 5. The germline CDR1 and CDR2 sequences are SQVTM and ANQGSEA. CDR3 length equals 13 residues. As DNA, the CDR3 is TGCAGCGTTCCCAGGGGGTATACCGGGGAGCTGTTTTTT. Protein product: CSVPRGYTGELFF.

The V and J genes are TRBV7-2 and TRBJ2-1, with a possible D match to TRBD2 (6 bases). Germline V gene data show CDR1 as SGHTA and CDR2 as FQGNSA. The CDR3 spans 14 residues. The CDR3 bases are TGTGCTGAACTTTATCGGGAGTTCTACAATGAGCAGTTCTTC. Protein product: CAELYREFYNEQFF.

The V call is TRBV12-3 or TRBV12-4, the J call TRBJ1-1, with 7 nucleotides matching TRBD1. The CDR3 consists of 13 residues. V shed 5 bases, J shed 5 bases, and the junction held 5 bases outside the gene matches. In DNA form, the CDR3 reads TGTGCCAGCAGTAACAGGGGCTTTACTGAAGCTTTCTTT. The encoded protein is CASSNRGFTEAFF.

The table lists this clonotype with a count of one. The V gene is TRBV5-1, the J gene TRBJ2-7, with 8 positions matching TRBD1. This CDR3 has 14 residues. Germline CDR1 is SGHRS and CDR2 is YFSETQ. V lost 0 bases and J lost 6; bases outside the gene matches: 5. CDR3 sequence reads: CASSLEQGAGEQYF. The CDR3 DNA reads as TGCGCCAGCAGCTTGGAGCAGGGGGCAGGCGAGCAGTACTTC. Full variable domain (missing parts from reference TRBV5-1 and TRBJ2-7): KAGVTQTPRYLIKTRGQQVTLSCSPISGHRSVSWYQQTPGQGLQFLFEYFSETQRNKGNFPGRFSGRQFSNSRSEMNVSTLELGDSALYLCASSLEQGAGEQYFGPGTRLTVT.

The CDR3 DNA reads as TGTGCCTGGCGCCGGGACCCAGGATACCACACCTTC. The encoded protein is CAWRRDPGYHTF. The chain recombines TRBV30 with TRBJ1-2, with D possibly matching TRBD1 (5 bases). The germline V gene has CDR1 GTSNPN and CDR2 SVGIG (reference sequence). The V end was cut by 5 bases, the J end by 12 bases, with 19 bases between. There are 12 residues in the CDR3.

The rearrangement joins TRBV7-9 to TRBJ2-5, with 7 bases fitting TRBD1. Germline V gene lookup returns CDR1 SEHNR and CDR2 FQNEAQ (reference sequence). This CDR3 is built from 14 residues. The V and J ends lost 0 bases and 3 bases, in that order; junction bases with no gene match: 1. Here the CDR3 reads CASSLAGTEETQYF. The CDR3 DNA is TGTGCCAGCAGCTTAGCCGGGACAGAAGAGACCCAGTACTTC.

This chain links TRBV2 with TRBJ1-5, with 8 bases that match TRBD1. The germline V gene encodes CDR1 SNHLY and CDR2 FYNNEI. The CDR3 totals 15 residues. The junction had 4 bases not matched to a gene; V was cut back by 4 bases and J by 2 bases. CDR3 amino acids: CASSGPDRGNQPQHF. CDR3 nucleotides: TGTGCCAGCAGTGGCCCGGACAGGGGCAATCAGCCCCAGCATTTT.

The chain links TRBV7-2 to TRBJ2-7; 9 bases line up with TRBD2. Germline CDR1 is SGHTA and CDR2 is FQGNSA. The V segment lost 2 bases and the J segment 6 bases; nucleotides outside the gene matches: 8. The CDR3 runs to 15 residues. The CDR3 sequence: CASSLMAGGPSEQYF. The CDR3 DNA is TGTGCCAGCAGCTTAATGGCGGGAGGGCCCTCCGAGCAGTACTTC.

The CDR3 protein is CASSPDSGRLDEQFF. CDR3 in DNA: TGTGCCAGCAGCCCGGACAGCGGGAGGTTAGATGAGCAGTTCTTC. The rearrangement uses TRBV7-8 and TRBJ2-1; 9 bases fit TRBD2. Per germline, CDR1 SGHVS and CDR2 FQNEAQ. V was pared by 5 bases and J by 8 bases, with 10 bases of the junction left unmatched. The CDR3 consists of 15 residues.

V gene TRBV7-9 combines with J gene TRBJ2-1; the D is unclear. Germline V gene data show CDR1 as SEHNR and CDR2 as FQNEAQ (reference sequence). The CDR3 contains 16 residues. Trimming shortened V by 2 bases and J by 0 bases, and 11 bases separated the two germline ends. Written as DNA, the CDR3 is TGTGCCAGCAGCTTACTGGCGGTTAGCTCCTACAATGAGCAGTTCTTC. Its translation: CASSLLAVSSYNEQFF.

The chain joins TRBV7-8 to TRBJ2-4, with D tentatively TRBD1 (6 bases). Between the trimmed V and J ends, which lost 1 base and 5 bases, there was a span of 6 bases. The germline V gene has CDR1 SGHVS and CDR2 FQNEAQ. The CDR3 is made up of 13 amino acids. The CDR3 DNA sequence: TGTGCCAGCAGCTTAGACAGGGAAAACATTCAGTACTTC. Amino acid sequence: CASSLDRENIQYF.

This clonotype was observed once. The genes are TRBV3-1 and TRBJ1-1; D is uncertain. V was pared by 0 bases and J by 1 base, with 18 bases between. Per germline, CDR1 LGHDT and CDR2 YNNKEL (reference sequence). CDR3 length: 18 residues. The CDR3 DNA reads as TGTGCCAGCAGCCAAGATCGGGGAACCTCGGCATCGAACACTGAAGCTTTCTTT. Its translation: CASSQDRGTSASNTEAFF.